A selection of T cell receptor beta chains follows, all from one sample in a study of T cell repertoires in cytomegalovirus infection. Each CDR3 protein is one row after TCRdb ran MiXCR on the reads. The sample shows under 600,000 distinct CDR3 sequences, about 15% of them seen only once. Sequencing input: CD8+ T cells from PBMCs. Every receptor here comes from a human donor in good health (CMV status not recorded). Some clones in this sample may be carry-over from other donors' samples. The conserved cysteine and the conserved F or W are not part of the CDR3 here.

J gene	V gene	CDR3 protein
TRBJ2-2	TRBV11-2	ASSFWNENTGELF
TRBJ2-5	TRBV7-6	ASSLVSAAAQETQY
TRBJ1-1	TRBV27	ASKGTGGSEAF
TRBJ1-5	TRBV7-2	ASSLVRQGYQPQH
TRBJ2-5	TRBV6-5	ASSYRDGQETQY
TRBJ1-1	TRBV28	ASSGTGHSLNTEAF
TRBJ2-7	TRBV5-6	ASSLHVPGEQY
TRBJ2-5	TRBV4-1	ASSPTPMRTQY
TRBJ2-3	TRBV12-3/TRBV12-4	ASSFLAGASDTQY
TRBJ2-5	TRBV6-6	ASSYTGALIQY
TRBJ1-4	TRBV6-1	ASSSRQGPNEKLF
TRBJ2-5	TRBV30	AWQGNEETQY
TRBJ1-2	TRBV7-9	ASSSIDRGYGYT
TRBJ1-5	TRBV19	ASSPRQFNQPQH
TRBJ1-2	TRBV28	ASSPTSSSSYGYT
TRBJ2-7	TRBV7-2	ASSLWTPREDYEQY
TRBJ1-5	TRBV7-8	ASSLALAGQRGDQPQH
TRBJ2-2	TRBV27	ASSFRGTDTGELF
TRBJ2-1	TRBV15	ATSSRTSVYNEQF
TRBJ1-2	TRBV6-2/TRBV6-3	ASSRTGGNYGYT
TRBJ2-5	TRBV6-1	ASSEAGWTTKVETQY
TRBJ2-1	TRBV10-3	ASQGGGGPYNEQF
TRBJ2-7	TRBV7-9	ASSPARAGGYSSYEQY
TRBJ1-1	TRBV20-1	SARVWDSTEAF
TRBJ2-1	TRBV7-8	ASSLGLADYNEQF
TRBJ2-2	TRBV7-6	ASSTRTSGGTGELF
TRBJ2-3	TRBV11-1	ASSRQAGGTDTQY